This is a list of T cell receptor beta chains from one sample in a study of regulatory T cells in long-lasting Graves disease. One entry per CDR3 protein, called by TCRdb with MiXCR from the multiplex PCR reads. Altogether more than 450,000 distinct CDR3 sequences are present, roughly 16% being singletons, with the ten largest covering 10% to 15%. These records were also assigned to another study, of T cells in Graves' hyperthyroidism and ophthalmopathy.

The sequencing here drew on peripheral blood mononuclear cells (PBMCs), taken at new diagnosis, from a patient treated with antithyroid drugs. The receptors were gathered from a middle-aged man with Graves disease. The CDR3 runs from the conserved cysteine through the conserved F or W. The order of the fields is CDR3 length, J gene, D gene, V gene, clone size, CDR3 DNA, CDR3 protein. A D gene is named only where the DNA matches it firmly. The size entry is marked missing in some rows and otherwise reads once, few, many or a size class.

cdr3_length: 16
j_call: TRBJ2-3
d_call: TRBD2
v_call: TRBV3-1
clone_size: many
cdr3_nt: TGTGCCAGCAGCCAACGACTAGCGGGGTTTACAGATACGCAGTATTTT
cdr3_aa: CASSQRLAGFTDTQYF

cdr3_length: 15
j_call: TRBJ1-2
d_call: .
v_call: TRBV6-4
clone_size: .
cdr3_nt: TGTGCCAGCACCTCGGGGGGGGGGCCCGACTATGGCTACACCTTC
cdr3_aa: CASTSGGGPDYGYTF

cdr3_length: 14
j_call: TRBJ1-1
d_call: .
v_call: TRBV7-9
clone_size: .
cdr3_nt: TGTGCCAGCAGCTTAGCTGGGGAGTCGGGCGCAGCTTTCTTT
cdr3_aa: CASSLAGESGAAFF

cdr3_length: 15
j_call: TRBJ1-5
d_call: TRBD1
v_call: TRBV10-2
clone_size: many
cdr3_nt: TGCGCCAGCAGTGAGGCAGGGGGCCCCAATCAGCCCCAGCATTTT
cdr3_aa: CASSEAGGPNQPQHF

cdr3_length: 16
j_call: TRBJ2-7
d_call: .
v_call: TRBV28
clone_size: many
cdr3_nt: TGTGCCAGCAGTTTATCCCTGGGTTGGTTAAACTACGAGCAGTACTTC
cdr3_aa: CASSLSLGWLNYEQYF

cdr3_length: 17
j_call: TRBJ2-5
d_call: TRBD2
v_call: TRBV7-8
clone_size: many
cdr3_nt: TGTGCCAGCAGCTCCCGTAGACTAGCGGGAGGGTTTGAGACCCAGTACTTC
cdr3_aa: CASSSRRLAGGFETQYF

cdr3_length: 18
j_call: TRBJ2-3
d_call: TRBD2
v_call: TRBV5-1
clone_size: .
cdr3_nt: TGCGCCAGCACGATCGGGACTAGCGGGAGGACTAGCACAGATACGCAGTATTTT
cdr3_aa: CASTIGTSGRTSTDTQYF

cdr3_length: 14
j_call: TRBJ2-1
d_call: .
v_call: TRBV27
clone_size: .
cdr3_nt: TGTGCCAGCAGTTTATCGATCGGTTACAATGAGCAGTTCTTC
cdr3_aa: CASSLSIGYNEQFF

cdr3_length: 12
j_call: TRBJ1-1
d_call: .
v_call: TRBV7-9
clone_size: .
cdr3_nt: TGTGCCAGCAGCTTAGAAACCTCGGTGGCTTTCTTT
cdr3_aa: CASSLETSVAFF

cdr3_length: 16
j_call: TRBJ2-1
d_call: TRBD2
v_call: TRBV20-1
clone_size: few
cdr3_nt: TGCAGTGCTAGAGGACTAGCGGGAGTATATCGAAATGAGCAGTTCTTC
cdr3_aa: CSARGLAGVYRNEQFF

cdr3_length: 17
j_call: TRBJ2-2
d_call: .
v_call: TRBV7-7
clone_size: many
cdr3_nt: TGTGCTAGCAGCTTCACTCTGTCGGGGGTGAACACCGGGGAGCTGTTTTTT
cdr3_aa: CASSFTLSGVNTGELFF

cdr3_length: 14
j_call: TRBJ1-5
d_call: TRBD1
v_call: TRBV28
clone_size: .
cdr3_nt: TGTGCCAGCAGTTTGGGGACAGGGAGACAGCCCCAGCATTTT
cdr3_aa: CASSLGTGRQPQHF

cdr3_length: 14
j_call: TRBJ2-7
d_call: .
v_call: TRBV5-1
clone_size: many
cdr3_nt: TGCGCCAGCAGCCACGGGGGGCTCGGGGGAGAGCAGTACTTC
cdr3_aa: CASSHGGLGGEQYF

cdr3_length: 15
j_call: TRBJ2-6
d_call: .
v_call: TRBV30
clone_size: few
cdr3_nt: TGTGCCGCACTCGGCAGGGGCTCTGGGGCCAACGTCCTGACTTTC
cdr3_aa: CAALGRGSGANVLTF

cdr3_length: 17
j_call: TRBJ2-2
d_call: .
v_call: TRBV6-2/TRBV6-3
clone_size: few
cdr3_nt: TGTGCCAGCAGTTACGACAGGCCTGGACATAGCACCGGGGAGCTGTTTTTT
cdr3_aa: CASSYDRPGHSTGELFF

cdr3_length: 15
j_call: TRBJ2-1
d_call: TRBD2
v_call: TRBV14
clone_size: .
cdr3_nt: TGTGCCAGCAGTCGCTTTTGGGGGAGGGCCTATGAGCAGTTCTTC
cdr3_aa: CASSRFWGRAYEQFF

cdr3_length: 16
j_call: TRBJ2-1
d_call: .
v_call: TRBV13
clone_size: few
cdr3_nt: TGTGCCAGCAGCCCTTATTCAACTACAAGCTACAATGAGCAGTTCTTC
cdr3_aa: CASSPYSTTSYNEQFF

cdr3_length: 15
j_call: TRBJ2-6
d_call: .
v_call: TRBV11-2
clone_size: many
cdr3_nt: TGTGCCAGCAGCTTGGGGCTCTTGATCTCCAACGTCCTGACTTTC
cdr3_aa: CASSLGLLISNVLTF

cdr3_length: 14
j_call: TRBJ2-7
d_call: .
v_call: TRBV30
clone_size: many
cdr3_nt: TGTGCCTGGAGTCGGGACTTTGGCTCCTACGAGCAGTACTTC
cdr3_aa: CAWSRDFGSYEQYF

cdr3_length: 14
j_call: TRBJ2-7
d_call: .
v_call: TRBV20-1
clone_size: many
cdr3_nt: TGCAGTGCTAGAGATCTTGGGCGGGATCACGAGCAGTACTTC
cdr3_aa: CSARDLGRDHEQYF

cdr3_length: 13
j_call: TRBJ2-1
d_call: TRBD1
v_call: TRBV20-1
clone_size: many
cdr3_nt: TGCAGTGCTCCCGGGACAGGGGTATTCGAGCAGTTCTTC
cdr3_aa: CSAPGTGVFEQFF

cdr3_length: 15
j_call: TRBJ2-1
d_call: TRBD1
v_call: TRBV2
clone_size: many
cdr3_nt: TGTGCCAGCAGAGCCGGGACAGGGGTATCCAATGAGCAGTTCTTC
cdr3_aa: CASRAGTGVSNEQFF

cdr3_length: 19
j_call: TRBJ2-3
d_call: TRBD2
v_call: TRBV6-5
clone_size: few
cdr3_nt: TGTGCCAGCAGTTACGAGGAATCCGGGACTAGCGGAATCACAGATACGCAGTATTTT
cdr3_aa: CASSYEESGTSGITDTQYF

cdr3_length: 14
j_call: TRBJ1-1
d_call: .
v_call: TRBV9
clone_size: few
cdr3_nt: TGTGCCAGCAGCGTAGGACGCCAGAACACTGAAGCTTTCTTT
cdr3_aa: CASSVGRQNTEAFF

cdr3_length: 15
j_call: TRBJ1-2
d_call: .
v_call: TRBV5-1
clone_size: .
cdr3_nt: TGCGCCAGCAGCTTTGGGGCCAAGATAACCTATGGCTACACCTTC
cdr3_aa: CASSFGAKITYGYTF

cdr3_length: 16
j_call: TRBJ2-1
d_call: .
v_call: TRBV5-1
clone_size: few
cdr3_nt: TGTGCCAGCAGCCCTGACTACGCAACCGCCTACAATGAGCAGTTCTTC
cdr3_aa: CASSPDYATAYNEQFF

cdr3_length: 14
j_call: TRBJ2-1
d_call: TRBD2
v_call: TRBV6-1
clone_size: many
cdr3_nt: TGTGCCGTCCGGGTCCCCGGGACTAGCGATGAGCAGTTCTTC
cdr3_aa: CAVRVPGTSDEQFF

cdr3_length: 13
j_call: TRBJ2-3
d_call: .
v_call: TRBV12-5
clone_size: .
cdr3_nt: TGTGCTAGTGGACAACAGGGAGGAGATACGCAGTATTTT
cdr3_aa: CASGQQGGDTQYF

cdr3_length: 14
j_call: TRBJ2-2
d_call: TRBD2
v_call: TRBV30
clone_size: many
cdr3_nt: TGTGCCTGGAGTCTAGCGGGGAACACCGGGGAGCTGTTTTTT
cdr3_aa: CAWSLAGNTGELFF

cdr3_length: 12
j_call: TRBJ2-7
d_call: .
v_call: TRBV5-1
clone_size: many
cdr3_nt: TGCGCCAGCAGATCGGGGGTGGGGGAGCAGTACTTC
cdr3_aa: CASRSGVGEQYF

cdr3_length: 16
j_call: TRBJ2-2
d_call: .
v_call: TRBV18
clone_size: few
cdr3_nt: TGTGCCAGCTCACCTCCGGGACCCCAGAACACCGGGGAGCTGTTTTTT
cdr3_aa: CASSPPGPQNTGELFF

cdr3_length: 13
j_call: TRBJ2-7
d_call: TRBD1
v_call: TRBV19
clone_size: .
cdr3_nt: TGTGCCAGCAGTTTCAGGACAGGGCGCGAGCAGTACTTC
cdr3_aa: CASSFRTGREQYF

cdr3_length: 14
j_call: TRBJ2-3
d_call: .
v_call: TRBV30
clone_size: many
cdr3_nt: TGTGCCTGGAGCTTCGCCATCGACACAGATACGCAGTATTTT
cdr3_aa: CAWSFAIDTDTQYF

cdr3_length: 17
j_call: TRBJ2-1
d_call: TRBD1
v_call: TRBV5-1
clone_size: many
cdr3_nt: TGCGCCAGCAGCTTGGAGCCCAGGGGGCTCGGGTTTGATGAGCAGTTCTTC
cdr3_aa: CASSLEPRGLGFDEQFF

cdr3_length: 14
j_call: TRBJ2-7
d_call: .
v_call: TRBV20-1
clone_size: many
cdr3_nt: TGCAGTGCTAATTTGGCAGCAAAAGGCTACGAGCAGTACTTC
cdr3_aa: CSANLAAKGYEQYF

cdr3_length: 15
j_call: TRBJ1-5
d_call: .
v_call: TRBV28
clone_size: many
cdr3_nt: TGTGCCAGCAGTTTAAGGACAGTTAGCAATCAGCCCCAGCATTTT
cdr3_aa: CASSLRTVSNQPQHF

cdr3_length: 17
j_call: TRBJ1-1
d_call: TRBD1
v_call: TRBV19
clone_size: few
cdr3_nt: TGTGCCAGTAGTTCACCCCCCGGGACAGGGGTGAACACTGAAGCTTTCTTT
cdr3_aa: CASSSPPGTGVNTEAFF

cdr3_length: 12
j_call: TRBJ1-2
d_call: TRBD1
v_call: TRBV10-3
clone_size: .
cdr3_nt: TGTGCCATCAGTGGGGACAGGGCTGGCTACACCTTC
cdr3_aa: CAISGDRAGYTF

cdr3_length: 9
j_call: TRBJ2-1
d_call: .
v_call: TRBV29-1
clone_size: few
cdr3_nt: TGCAGCTGTGGTAATGAGCAGTTCTTC
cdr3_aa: CSCGNEQFF

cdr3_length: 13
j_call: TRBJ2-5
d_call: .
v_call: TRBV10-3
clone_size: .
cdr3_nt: TGTGCCATCAGTGGAGGCAGCTCAGAGACCCAGTACTTC
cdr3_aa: CAISGGSSETQYF

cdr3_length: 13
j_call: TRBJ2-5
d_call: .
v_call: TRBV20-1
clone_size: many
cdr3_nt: TGCAGTGCTAGAGGGGACCACCAAGAGACCCAGTACTTC
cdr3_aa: CSARGDHQETQYF

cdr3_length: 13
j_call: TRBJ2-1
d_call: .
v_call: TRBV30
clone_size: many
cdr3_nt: TGTGCCTCTACCGCTAGCGTCTACAATGAGCAGTTCTTC
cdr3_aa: CASTASVYNEQFF

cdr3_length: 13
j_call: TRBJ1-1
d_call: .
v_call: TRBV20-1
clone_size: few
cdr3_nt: TGCAGTGCCGTAACATTAATAGTTACTGAAGCTTTCTTT
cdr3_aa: CSAVTLIVTEAFF

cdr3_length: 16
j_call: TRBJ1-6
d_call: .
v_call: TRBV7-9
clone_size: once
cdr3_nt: TGTGCCAGCAGCTTACCGGGACGCCGGGGGGGATCACCCCTCCACTTT
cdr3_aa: CASSLPGRRGGSPLHF

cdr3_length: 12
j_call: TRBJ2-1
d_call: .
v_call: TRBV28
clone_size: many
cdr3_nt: TGTGCCAGCAGTCGACAGACCTGGGGGCAGTTCTTC
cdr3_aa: CASSRQTWGQFF

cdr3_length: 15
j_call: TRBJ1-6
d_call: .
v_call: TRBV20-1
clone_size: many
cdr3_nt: TGCAGTGCTAGGCTAGGGGGAACCTATAATTCACCCCTCCACTTT
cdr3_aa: CSARLGGTYNSPLHF

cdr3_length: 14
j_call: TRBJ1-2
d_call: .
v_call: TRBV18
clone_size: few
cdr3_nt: TGTGCCAGCTCACCACCGATAGGGTACTCTGGCTACACCTTC
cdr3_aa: CASSPPIGYSGYTF